Below, 6 T cell receptor beta chains from the same sample are listed, as sequenced in a study of blood T cells in healthy people across ages. Next came a second PCR, run for about 6 to 11 cycles, which used a sample-barcoded 5' primer along with a J-beta primer mix. TCRdb analysed the 5' RACE reads with MiXCR anew, one entry per CDR3 protein. There are 760,000 or so distinct CDR3 sequences in the sample; 20% to 25% occur only once, and roughly 9% lies in the top ten. The same sample was also studied in work on T cells of mothers and their children.

The sequenced material came from blood. The receptors were sampled from a boy aged 5 to 17 in good health.

V and J are TRBV10-3 and TRBJ2-7, with D hard to call. The DNA matches TRBJ2-5 better at its end, which makes the J call doubtful. CDR1 ENHRY and CDR2 SYGVKD come from the germline V gene. CDR3 length: 14 residues. The CDR3 sequence: CAISESAPQETQYF. The CDR3 DNA reads as TGTGCCATCAGTGAGTCAGCGCCCCAAGAGACCCAGTACTTC.

The V gene is TRBV3-1, the J gene TRBJ1-4, with D unclear. The CDR3 has 17 residues. From germline, CDR1 is LGHDT and CDR2 YNNKEL (reference sequence). V lost 0 bases and J 0 bases, leaving 11 bases between the germline ends. The CDR3 bases are TGTGCCAGCAGCCAAGAAGGACTTGTTGCAACTAATGAAAAACTGTTTTTT. Translation gives CASSQEGLVATNEKLFF. Filled out from reference TRBV3-1 and TRBJ1-4, the complete variable domain reads DTAVSQTPKYLVTQMGNDKSIKCEQNLGHDTMYWYKQDSKKFLKIMFSYNNKELIINETVPNRFSPKSPDKAHLNLHINSLELGDSAVYFCASSQEGLVATNEKLFFGSGTQLSVL.

This sequence joins TRBV19 and TRBJ2-2; D possibly corresponds to TRBD1 (6 bases). Trimming took 8 bases from V and 2 from J, leaving 15 bases between them. Germline CDR1 LNHDA, CDR2 SQIVND (reference sequence). The CDR3 runs 15 residues. The CDR3 is CASHSQDRNTGELFF. The CDR3 bases are TGTGCCAGTCATTCCCAGGACAGAAACACCGGGGAGCTGTTTTTT. Drawing the rest from reference TRBV19 and TRBJ2-2, the complete variable domain is DGGITQSPKYLFRKEGQNVTLSCEQNLNHDAMYWYRQDPGQGLRLIYYSQIVNDFQKGDIAEGYSVSREKKESFPLTVTSAQKNPTAFYLCASHSQDRNTGELFFGEGSRLTVL.

This clonotype showed up just a few times. The rearrangement joins TRBV11-2 to TRBJ1-1; possible D gene TRBD1, 5 bases. Trimming left V 6 bases short and J 4 bases short, with 12 bases between. The germline V gene encodes CDR1 SGHAT and CDR2 FQNNGV. This CDR3 comprises 13 residues. CDR3 residues: CASRPPRVTEAFF. CDR3 DNA sequence: TGTGCCAGCAGACCACCCAGGGTCACTGAAGCTTTCTTT.

This chain joins TRBV29-1 and TRBJ1-2; D is unresolved. The CDR3 length is 14 residues. Germline CDR1 and CDR2: SQVTM and ANQGSEA. V lost 3 bases and J lost 0, with 11 bases in between. CDR3 sequence reads: CSVEAEKTNYGYTF. The CDR3 DNA sequence: TGCAGCGTTGAGGCGGAGAAAACTAACTATGGCTACACCTTC.

This clonotype showed up just a few times. The chain couples TRBV19 to TRBJ2-6; no clear D gene. CDR1 is LNHDA and CDR2 is SQIVND in the germline V gene (reference sequence). V lost 0 bases and J 1 base, leaving 4 bases between the germline ends. The CDR3 runs 15 residues. The CDR3: CASSIEGSGANVLTF. In DNA, the CDR3 is TGTGCCAGTAGTATAGAAGGGTCTGGGGCCAACGTCCTGACTTTC.